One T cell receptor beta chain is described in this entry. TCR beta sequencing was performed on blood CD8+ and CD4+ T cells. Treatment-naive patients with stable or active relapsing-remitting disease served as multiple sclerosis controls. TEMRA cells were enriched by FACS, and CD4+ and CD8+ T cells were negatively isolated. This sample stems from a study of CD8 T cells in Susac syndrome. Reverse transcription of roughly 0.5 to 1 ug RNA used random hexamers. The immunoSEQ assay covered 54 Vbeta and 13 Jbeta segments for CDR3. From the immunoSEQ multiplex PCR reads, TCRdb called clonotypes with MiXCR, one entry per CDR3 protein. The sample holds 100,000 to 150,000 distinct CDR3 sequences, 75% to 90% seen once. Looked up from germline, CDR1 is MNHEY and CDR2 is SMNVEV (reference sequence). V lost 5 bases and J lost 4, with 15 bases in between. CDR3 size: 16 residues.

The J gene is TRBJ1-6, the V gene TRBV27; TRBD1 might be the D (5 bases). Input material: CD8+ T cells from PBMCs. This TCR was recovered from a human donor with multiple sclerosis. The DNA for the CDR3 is TGTGCCAGCAGTGGGGGTCTTCCAATATATAATTCACCCCTCCACTTT. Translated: CASSGGLPIYNSPLHF.